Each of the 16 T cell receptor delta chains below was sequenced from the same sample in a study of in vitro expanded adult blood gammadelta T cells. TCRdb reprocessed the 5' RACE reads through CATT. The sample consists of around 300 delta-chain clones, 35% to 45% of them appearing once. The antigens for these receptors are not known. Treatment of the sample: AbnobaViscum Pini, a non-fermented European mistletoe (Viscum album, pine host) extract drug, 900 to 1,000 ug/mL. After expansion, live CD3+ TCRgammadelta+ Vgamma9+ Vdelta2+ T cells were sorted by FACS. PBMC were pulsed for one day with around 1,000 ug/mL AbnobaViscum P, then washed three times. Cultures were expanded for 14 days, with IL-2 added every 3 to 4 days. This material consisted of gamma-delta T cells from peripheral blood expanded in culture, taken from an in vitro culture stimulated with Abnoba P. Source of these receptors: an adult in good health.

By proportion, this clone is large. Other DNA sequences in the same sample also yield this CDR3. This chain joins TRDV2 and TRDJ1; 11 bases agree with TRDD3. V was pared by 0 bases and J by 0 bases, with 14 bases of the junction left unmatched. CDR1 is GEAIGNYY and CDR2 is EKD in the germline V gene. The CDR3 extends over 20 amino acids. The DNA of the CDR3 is TGTGCCTGTGACACCGTTCTGGGGGATACCCAACTAGGTGACACCGATAAACTCATCTTT. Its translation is CACDTVLGDTQLGDTDKLIF.

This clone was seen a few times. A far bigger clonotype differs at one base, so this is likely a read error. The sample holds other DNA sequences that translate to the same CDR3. The CDR3 DNA reads as TGTGCCTGTGACACAACTGGGGGATACCGGACCTGGGACACACGACAGATGTTTTTC. Its protein product is CACDTTGGYRTWDTRQMFF. The chain links TRDV2 to TRDJ3, with 12 bases matching TRDD3. This CDR3 comprises 19 residues. The germline gives CDR1 GEAIGNYY, CDR2 EKD.

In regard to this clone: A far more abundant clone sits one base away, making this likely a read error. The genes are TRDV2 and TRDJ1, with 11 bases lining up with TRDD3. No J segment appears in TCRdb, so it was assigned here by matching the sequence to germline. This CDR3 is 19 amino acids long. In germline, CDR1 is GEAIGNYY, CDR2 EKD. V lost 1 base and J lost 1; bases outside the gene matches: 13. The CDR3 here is CACDTVTGGYRLGTDKLIF. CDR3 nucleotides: TGTGCCTGTGACACGGTTACTGGGGGATATCGGTTGGGCACCGATAAACTCATCTTT.

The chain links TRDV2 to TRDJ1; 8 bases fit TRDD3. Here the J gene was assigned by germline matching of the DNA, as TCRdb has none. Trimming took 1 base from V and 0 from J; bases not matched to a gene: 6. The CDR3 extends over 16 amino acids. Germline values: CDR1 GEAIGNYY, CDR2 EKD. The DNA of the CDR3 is TGTGCCTGTGACACAACTGGGGGCCCGTACACCGATAAACTCATCTTT. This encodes CACDTTGGPYTDKLIF.

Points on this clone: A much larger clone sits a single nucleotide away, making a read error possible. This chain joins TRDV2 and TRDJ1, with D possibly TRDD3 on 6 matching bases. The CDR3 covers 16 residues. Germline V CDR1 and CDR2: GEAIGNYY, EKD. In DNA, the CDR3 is TGTGCCTGTGACACGCTTGGCGCGGGGGACACCAATAAACTCATCTTT. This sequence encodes CACDTLGAGDTNKLIF.

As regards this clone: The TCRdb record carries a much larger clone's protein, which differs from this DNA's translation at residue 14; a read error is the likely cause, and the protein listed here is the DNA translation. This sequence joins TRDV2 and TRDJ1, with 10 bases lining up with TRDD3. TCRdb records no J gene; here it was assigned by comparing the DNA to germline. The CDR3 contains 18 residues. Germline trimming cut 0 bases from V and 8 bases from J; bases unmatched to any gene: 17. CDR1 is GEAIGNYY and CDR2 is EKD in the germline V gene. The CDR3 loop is CACDTLLTGGSSVEKLIF. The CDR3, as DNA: TGTGCCTGTGACACCCTGCTTACTGGGGGATCGTCCGTGGAAAAACTCATCTTT.

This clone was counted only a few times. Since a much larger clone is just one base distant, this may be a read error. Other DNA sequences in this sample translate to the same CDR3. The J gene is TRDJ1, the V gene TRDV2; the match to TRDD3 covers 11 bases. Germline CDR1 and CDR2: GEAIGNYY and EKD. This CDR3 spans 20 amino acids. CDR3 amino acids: CACDTVLGDTQLGDTDKLIF. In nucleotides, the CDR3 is TGTGCCTGTGACACCGTTCTGGGGGATACCCAACTAGGTGACACAGATAAACTCATCTTT.

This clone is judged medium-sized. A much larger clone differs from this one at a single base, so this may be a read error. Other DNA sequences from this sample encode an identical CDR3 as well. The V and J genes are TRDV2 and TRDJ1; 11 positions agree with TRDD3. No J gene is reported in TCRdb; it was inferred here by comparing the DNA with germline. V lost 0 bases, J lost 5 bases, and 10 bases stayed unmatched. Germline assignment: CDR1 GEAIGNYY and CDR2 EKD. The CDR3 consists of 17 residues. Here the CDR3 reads CACDTVGGYGGTDKLIF. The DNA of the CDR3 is TGTGCCTGTGACACCGTTGGGGGATACGGAGGAACTGATAAACTCATCTTT.

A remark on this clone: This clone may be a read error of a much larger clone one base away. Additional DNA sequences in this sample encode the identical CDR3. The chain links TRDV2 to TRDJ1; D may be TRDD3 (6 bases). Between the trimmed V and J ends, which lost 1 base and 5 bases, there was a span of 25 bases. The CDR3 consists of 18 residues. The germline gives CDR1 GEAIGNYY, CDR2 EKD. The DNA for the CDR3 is TGTGCCTGTGACACAGTTCCTCATATACTGGGAGCCACTGATAAACTCATCTTT. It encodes CACDTVPHILGATDKLIF.

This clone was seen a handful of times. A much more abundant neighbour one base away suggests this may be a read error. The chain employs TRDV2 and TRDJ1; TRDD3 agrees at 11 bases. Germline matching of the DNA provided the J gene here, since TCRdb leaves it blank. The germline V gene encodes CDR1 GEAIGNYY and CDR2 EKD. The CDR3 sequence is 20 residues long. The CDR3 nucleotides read TGTGCCTGTGACACCGTTCTGGGGGATACCCAACTAGGTGACACTGATAAACTCATCTTT. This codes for CACDTVLGDTQLGDTDKLIF.

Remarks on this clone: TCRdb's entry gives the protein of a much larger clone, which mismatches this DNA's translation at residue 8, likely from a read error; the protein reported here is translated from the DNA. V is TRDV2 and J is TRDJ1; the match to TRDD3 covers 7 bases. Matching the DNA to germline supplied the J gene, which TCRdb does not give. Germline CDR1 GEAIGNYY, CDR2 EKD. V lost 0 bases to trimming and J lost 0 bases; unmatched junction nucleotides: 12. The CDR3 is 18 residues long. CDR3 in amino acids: CACDTVDPGGAYTDKLIF. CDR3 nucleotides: TGTGCCTGTGACACCGTGGATCCTGGGGGGGCTTACACCGATAAACTCATCTTT.

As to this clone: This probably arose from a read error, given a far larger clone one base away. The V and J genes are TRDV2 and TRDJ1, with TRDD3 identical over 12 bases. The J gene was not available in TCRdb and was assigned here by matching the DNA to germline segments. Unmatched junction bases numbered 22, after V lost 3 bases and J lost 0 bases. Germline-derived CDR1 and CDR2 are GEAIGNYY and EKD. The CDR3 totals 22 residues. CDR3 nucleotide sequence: TGTGCCTGTGACTCTCTTACGAGTACTGGGGGATACTTAACAGGGTACACCGATAAACTCATCTTT. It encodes CACDSLTSTGGYLTGYTDKLIF.

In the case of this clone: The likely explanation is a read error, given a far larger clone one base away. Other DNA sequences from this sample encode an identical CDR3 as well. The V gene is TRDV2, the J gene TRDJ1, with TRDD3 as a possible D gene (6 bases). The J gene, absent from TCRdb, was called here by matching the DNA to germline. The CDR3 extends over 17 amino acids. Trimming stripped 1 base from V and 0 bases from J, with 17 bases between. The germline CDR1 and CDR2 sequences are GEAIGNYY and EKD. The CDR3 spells CACDTLGNQGDTDKLIF. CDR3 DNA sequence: TGTGCCTGTGACACGCTGGGGAACCAGGGGGACACCGATAAACTCATCTTT.

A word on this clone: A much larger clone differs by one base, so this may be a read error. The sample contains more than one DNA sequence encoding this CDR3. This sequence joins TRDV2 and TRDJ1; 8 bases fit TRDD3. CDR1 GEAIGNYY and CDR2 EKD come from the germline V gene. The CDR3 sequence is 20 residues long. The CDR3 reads CACSPVTGGIRTSYTDKLIF. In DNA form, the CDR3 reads TGTGCCTGTTCGCCGGTTACTGGGGGTATACGAACCTCGTACACAGATAAACTCATCTTT.

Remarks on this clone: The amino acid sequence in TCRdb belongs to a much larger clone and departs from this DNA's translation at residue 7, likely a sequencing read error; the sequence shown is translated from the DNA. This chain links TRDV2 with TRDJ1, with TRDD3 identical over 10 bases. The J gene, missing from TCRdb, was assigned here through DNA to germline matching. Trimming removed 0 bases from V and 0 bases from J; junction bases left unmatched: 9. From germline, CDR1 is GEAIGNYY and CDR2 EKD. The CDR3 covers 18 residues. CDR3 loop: CACDTLQGDTTYTDKLIF. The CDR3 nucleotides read TGTGCCTGTGACACCTTACAGGGGGATACGACTTACACCGATAAACTCATCTTT.

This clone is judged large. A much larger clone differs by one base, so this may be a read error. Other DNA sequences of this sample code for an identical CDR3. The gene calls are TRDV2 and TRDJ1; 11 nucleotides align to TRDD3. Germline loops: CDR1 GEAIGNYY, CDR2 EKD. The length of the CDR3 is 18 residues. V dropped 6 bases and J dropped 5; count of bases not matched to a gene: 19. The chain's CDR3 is CACLPLLGDKRVTDKLIF. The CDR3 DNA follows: TGTGCCTGTTTACCCTTACTGGGGGATAAAAGGGTCACTGATAAACTCATCTTT.